The T cell receptor (beta chain) under discussion was sequenced for a study of cytomegalovirus exposure and HLA in healthy donors. For this clone: Its antigen is as yet unknown.

13 Jbeta primers and 60 Vbeta primers were used for the PCR. Only in-frame clones appear in the TCRdb table, and some are missing; sequencing was by immunoSEQ multiplex PCR. The sample holds nearly 110,000 clones, around 76% seen once. The CDR3 covers 15 residues. The V gene lost 4 bases and the J gene lost 1 base, with 12 bases spanning the gap. CDR1 is SGHNT, CDR2 YYREEE, per germline (reference sequence). Whole-study findings and limits: Among the most significant clusters, several appeared linked to common viral pathogens in a later analysis. In vitro work confirmed that a few CMV-associated chains recognize CMV antigens. Rare sequences made up most TCRs, while some public TCRs were found in many donors.

The specimen sequenced was PBMCs. The chain employs TRBV5-4 and TRBJ2-1; the D gene is possibly TRBD1 (5 bases). This clonotype was obtained from a man aged 25 to 40 in good health and CMV-seropositive. CDR3: CASSGVGPSYNEQFF. CDR3 coding DNA: TGTGCCAGCAGCGGTGTGGGGCCATCCTACAATGAGCAGTTCTTC.